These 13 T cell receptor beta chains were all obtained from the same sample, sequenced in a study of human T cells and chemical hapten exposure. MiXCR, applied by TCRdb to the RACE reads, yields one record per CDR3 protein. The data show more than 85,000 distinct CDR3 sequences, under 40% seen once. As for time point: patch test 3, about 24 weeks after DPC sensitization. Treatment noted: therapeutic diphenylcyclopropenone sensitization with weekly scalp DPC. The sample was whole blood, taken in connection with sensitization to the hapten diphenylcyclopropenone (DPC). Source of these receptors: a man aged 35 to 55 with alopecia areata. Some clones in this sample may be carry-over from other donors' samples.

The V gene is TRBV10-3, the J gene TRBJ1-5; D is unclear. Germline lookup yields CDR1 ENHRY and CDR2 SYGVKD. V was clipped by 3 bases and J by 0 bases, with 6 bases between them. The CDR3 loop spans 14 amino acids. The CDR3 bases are TGTGCCATCAGTGACAGCTATAGCAATCAGCCCCAGCATTTT. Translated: CAISDSYSNQPQHF.

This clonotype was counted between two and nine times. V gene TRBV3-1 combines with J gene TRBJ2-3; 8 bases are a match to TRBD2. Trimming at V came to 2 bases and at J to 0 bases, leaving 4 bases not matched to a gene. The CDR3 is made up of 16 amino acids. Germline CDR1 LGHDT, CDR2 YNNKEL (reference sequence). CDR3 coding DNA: TGTGCCAGCAGCCAATTCAGCGGGAGAAGCACAGATACGCAGTATTTT. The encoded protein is CASSQFSGRSTDTQYF.

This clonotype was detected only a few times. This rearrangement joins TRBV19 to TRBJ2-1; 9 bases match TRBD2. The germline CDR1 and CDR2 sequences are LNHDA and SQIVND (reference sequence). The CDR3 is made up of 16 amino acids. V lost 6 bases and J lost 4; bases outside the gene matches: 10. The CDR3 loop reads CASRGVREGLYNEQFF. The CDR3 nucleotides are TGTGCCAGTAGGGGGGTGCGGGAGGGTTTATACAATGAGCAGTTCTTC.

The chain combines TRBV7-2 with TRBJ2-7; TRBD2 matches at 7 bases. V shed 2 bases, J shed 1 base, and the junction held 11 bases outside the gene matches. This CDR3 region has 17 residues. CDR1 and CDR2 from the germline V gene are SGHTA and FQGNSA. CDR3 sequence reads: CASSLWGGSGPSYEQYV. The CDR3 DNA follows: TGTGCCAGCAGCTTATGGGGGGGGTCCGGGCCATCCTACGAGCAGTACGTC.

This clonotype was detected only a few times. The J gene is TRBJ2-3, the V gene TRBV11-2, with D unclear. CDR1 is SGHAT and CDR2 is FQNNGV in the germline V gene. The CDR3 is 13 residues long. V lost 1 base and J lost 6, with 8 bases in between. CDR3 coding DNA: TGTGCCAGCAGCTTAGGAGCAAGGGATACGCAGTATTTT. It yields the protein CASSLGARDTQYF.

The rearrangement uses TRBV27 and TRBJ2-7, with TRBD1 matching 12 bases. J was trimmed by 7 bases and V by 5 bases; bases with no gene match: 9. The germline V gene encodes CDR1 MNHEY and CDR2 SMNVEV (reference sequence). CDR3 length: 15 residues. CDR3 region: CASSNGGQGAREQYV. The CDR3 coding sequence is TGTGCCAGCAGTAACGGGGGACAGGGGGCTCGAGAGCAGTACGTC.

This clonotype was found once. CDR3 nucleotide sequence: TGTGCCATCAGTATGAGCACAGATACGCAGTATTTT. It is translated as CAISMSTDTQYF. The J gene is TRBJ2-3, the V gene TRBV10-3, with D unclear. The V end was cut by 5 bases, the J end by 0 bases, with 3 bases between. Per germline, CDR1 ENHRY and CDR2 SYGVKD. The CDR3 extends over 12 amino acids.

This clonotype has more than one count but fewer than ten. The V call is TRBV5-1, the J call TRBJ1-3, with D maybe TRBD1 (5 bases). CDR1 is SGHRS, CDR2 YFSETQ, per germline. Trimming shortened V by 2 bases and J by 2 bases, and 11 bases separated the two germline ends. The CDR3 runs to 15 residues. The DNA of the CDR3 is TGCGCCAGCAGCTTCGCAGGGCAGGCTGGAAACACCATATATTTT. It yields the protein CASSFAGQAGNTIYF. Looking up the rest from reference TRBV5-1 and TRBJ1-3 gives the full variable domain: KAGVTQTPRYLIKTRGQQVTLSCSPISGHRSVSWYQQTPGQGLQFLFEYFSETQRNKGNFPGRFSGRQFSNSRSEMNVSTLELGDSALYLCASSFAGQAGNTIYFGEGSWLTVV.

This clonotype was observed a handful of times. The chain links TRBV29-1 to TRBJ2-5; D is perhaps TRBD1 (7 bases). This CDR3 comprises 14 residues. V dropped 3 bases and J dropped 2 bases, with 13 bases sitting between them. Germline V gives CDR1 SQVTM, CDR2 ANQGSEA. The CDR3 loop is CSVEGGQSQETQYF. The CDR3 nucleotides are TGCAGCGTTGAGGGGGGACAGAGTCAAGAGACCCAGTACTTC.

CDR3 residues: CASSPFRAGDTDTQYF. The CDR3 DNA is TGTGCCAGCAGCCCCTTCAGGGCAGGGGACACAGATACGCAGTATTTT. The chain combines TRBV27 with TRBJ2-3, with D possibly being TRBD1 (6 bases). Germline V gene lookup returns CDR1 MNHEY and CDR2 SMNVEV (reference sequence). V was shortened by 6 bases and J by 2 bases, with 18 bases between the two germline ends. The CDR3 is 16 amino acids.

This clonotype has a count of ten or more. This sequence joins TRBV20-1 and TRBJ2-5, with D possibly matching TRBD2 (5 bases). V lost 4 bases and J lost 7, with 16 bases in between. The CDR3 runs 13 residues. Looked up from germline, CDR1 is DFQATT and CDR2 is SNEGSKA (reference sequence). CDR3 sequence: CSATLRRGGTQYF. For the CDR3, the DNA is TGCAGTGCTACCTTAAGGAGAGGAGGGACCCAGTACTTC.

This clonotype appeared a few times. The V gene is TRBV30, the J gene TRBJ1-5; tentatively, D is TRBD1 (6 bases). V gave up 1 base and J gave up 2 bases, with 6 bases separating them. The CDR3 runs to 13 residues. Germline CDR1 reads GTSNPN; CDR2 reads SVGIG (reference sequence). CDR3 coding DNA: TGTGCCTGGAGTGACAGGGGCAATCAGCCCCAGCATTTT. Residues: CAWSDRGNQPQHF.

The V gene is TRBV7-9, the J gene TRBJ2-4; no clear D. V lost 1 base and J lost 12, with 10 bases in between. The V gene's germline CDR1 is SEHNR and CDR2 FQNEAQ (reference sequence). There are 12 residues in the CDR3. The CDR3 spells CASSLGPLHQYF. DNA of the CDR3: TGTGCCAGCAGCTTAGGGCCGCTACATCAGTACTTC.